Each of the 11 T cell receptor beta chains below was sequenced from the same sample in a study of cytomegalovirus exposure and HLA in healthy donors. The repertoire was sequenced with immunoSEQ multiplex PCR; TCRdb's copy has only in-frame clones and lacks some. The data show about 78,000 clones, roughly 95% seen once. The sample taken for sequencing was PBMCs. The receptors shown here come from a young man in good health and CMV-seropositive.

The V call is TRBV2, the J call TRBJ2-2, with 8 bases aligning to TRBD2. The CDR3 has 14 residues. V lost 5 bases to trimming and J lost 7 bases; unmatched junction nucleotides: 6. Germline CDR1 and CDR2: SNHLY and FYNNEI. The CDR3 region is CASSTGGPLGELFF. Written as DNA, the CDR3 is TGTGCCAGCAGTACGGGAGGGCCTCTCGGGGAGCTGTTTTTT.

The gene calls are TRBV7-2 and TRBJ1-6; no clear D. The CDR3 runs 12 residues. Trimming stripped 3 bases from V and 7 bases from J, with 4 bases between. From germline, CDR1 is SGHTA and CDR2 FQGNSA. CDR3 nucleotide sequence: TGTGCCAGCAGCTTCGGGAATTCACCCCTCCACTTT. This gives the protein CASSFGNSPLHF. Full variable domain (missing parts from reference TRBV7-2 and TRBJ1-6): GAGVSQSPSNKVTEKGKDVELRCDPISGHTALYWYRQSLGQGLEFLIYFQGNSAPDKSGLPSDRFSAERTGGSVSTLTIQRTQQEDSAVYLCASSFGNSPLHFGNGTRLTVT.

In nucleotides, the CDR3 is TGCGCCAGCAGCTTGGCGGGACTAGCGGGAGGCGAGCAGTACTTC. Protein product: CASSLAGLAGGEQYF. This sequence joins TRBV5-1 and TRBJ2-7, with 15 bases matching TRBD2. This CDR3 has 15 residues. V was clipped by 0 bases and J by 6 bases; unmatched bases: 1. Germline CDR1 SGHRS, CDR2 YFSETQ.

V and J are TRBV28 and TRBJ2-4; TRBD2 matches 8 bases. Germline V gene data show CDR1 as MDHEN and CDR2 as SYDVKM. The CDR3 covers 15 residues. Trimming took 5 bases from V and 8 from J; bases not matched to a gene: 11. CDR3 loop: CASSRPGLESDIQYF. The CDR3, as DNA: TGTGCCAGCAGTCGACCGGGACTAGAATCTGACATTCAGTACTTC. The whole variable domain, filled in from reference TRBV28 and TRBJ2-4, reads DVKVTQSSRYLVKRTGEKVFLECVQDMDHENMFWYRQDPGLGLRLIYFSYDVKMKEKGDIPEGYSVSREKKERFSLILESASTNQTSMYLCASSRPGLESDIQYFGAGTRLSVL.

CDR3: CASSPYSGIGSYEQYF. The CDR3 DNA is TGTGCCAGCAGCCCTTATAGCGGGATAGGTTCCTACGAGCAGTACTTC. J is TRBJ2-7 and V is TRBV28; TRBD2 aligns across 8 bases. The CDR3 is 16 residues long. V trimming: 6 bases; J trimming: 1 base; junction bases outside the gene matches: 11. Germline CDR1 reads MDHEN; CDR2 reads SYDVKM.

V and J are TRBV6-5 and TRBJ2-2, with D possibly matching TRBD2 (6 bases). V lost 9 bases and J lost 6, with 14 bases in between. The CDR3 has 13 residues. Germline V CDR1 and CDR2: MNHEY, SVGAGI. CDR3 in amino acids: CARKEGPPGELFF. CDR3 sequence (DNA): TGTGCCAGAAAGGAGGGTCCCCCCGGGGAGCTGTTTTTT.

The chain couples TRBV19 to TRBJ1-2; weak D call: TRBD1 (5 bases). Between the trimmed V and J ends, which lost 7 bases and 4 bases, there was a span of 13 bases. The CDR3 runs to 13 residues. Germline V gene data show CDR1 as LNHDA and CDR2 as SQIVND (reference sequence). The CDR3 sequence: CASINVGGYGYTF. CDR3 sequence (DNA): TGTGCCAGTATAAATGTCGGGGGCTATGGCTACACCTTC.

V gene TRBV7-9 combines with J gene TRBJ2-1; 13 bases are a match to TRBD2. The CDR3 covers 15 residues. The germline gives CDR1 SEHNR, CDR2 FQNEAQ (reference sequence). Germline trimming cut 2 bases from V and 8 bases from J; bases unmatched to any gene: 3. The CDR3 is CASSLNGLAGDEQFF. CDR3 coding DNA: TGTGCCAGCAGCTTAAATGGACTAGCGGGAGATGAGCAGTTCTTC.

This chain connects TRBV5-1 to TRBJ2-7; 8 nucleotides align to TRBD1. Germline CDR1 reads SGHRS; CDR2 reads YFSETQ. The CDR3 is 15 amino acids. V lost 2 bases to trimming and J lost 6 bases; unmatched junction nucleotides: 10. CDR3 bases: TGCGCCAGCAGCTTTGGGCGCCAGGGGGCATCCGAGCAGTACTTC. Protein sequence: CASSFGRQGASEQYF.

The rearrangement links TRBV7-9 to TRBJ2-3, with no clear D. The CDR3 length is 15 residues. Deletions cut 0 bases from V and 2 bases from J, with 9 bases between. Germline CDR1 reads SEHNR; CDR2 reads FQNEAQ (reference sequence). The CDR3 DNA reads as TGTGCCAGCAGCTTAGCTTCTACTACCACAGATACGCAGTATTTT. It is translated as CASSLASTTTDTQYF.

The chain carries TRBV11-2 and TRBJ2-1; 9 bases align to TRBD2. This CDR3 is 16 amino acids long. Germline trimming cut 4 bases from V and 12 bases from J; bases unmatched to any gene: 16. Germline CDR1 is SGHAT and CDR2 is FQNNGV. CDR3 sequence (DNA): TGTGCCAGCAGCTCACGGCCTAGCGGGATGGATTGGTTGCAGTTCTTC. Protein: CASSSRPSGMDWLQFF. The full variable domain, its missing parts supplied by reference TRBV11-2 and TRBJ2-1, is EAGVAQSPRYKIIEKRQSVAFWCNPISGHATLYWYQQILGQGPKLLIQFQNNGVVDDSQLPKDRFSAERLKGVDSTLKIQPAKLEDSAVYLCASSSRPSGMDWLQFFGPGTRLTVL.